A selection of T cell receptor beta chains follows, all from one sample in a study of Graves' ophthalmopathy and Graves' hyperthyroidism. One entry per CDR3 protein, called by TCRdb with MiXCR from the multiplex PCR reads. The repertoire holds 200,000 to 300,000 distinct CDR3 sequences, with around 45% as singletons. Sequencing input: peripheral blood. Every receptor here comes from an adult man with Graves' ophthalmopathy. CDR3s include the opening cysteine and the closing phenylalanine or tryptophan. The D gene is left open where the match is weak. Rows may omit the clone size; those that give it use once, few, many or a size class.

>TRBV10-3|TRBD2|TRBJ2-7|.
CASSLLAGARDEQYF
TGTGCCAGCAGTTTATTGGCGGGAGCGCGGGACGAGCAGTACTTC
>TRBV12-3/TRBV12-4|TRBD1|TRBJ2-7|.
CASRPRTGNYYEQYF
TGTGCCAGCAGACCCCGGACAGGGAATTACTACGAGCAGTACTTC
>TRBV12-3/TRBV12-4|.|TRBJ1-2|few
CASTAMGANYGYTF
TGTGCCAGCACCGCTATGGGGGCAAACTATGGCTACACCTTC
>TRBV7-4|TRBD2|TRBJ2-3|.
CASSLASLGGADTQYF
TGTGCCAGCAGCTTAGCTAGCTTGGGAGGGGCAGATACGCAGTATTTT
>TRBV29-1|.|TRBJ2-7|few
CSVVDSYSYEQYF
TGCAGCGTAGTGGACAGTTATTCCTACGAGCAGTACTTC
>TRBV10-3|.|TRBJ1-1|many
CAISELDAGNTEAFF
TGTGCCATCAGTGAGTTGGATGCGGGGAACACTGAAGCTTTCTTT
>TRBV12-3/TRBV12-4|.|TRBJ1-6|.
CASSLLDNSPLHF
TGTGCCAGCAGTTTATTAGATAATTCACCCCTCCACTTT
>TRBV7-9|TRBD1|TRBJ2-3|.
CASSSRQGGGTDTQYF
TGTGCCAGCAGCTCTAGACAGGGGGGCGGCACAGATACGCAGTATTTT
>TRBV7-3|TRBD2|TRBJ2-1|few
CASSYSGRAKNEQFF
TGTGCCAGCAGCTATAGCGGGAGGGCCAAGAATGAGCAGTTCTTC
>TRBV7-3|TRBD2|TRBJ2-1|.
CASSLTSGIAREQFF
TGTGCCAGCAGCTTAACTAGCGGGATCGCAAGGGAGCAGTTCTTC
>TRBV7-9|.|TRBJ2-7|few
CASSWTIHEQYF
TGTGCCAGCAGCTGGACAATCCACGAGCAGTACTTC
>TRBV2|.|TRBJ2-2|few
CASRWPGDAGELFF
TGTGCCAGCAGGTGGCCAGGGGATGCCGGGGAGCTGTTTTTT
>TRBV19|.|TRBJ1-2|once
CASSMTGSANYGYTF
TGTGCCAGTAGTATGACGGGTTCGGCTAACTATGGCTACACCTTC
>TRBV7-9|TRBD1|TRBJ2-5|.
CASSPNRDSMYQETQYF
TGTGCCAGCAGCCCTAACCGGGACAGCATGTACCAAGAGACCCAGTACTTC
>TRBV20-1|.|TRBJ2-7|.
CSARGRAGYEQYF
TGCAGTGCTAGAGGGAGGGCAGGCTACGAGCAGTACTTC
>TRBV5-5|TRBD1|TRBJ2-7|.
CASSLARTGELLYEQYF
TGCGCCAGCAGCTTGGCGCGGACAGGCGAACTTCTCTACGAGCAGTACTTC
>TRBV4-1|.|TRBJ2-7|.
CASSPHEKGSYEQYF
TGCGCCAGCAGCCCTCACGAGAAGGGCTCCTACGAGCAGTACTTC
>TRBV6-5|.|TRBJ1-2|.
CASSYSQGDGYTF
TGTGCCAGCAGTTACTCCCAGGGTGATGGCTACACCTTC
>TRBV6-5|.|TRBJ1-5|.
CASTPGDNQPQHF
TGTGCCAGCACCCCGGGGGACAATCAGCCCCAGCATTTT
>TRBV28|TRBD1|TRBJ1-2|.
CASRLTGGRGYTF
TGTGCCAGCAGGTTGACAGGGGGTCGCGGCTACACCTTC
>TRBV12-3/TRBV12-4|.|TRBJ1-2|few
CASSPGQVPNYGYTF
TGTGCCAGCAGCCCTGGGCAGGTCCCTAACTATGGCTACACCTTC
>TRBV24-1|TRBD2|TRBJ2-3|.
CATSAALAGESTDTQYF
TGTGCCACCAGTGCAGCCCTAGCGGGAGAGAGCACAGATACGCAGTATTTT
>TRBV2|.|TRBJ1-2|many
CASSEELASGYTF
TGTGCCAGCAGTGAAGAGTTGGCTTCTGGCTACACCTTC
>TRBV5-5|.|TRBJ1-5|.
CASSSDGLSNQPQHF
TGTGCCAGCAGCTCAGACGGACTTAGCAATCAGCCCCAGCATTTT
>TRBV6-6|.|TRBJ1-3|few
CASYSLTAGTIYF
TGTGCCAGCTATTCCCTGACAGCGGGCACCATATATTTT
>TRBV7-2|.|TRBJ1-1|.
CASSLVGRRAAFF
TGTGCCAGCAGCTTAGTTGGCCGCAGGGCGGCTTTCTTT
>TRBV7-2|TRBD1|TRBJ2-2|.
CASSVLPDRDTGELFF
TGTGCCAGCAGTGTGCTTCCCGACAGGGACACCGGGGAGCTGTTTTTT
>TRBV6-6|TRBD1|TRBJ2-2|.
CASSYRTGTNTGELFF
TGTGCCAGCAGTTACCGGACAGGGACGAACACCGGGGAGCTGTTTTTT
>TRBV20-1|.|TRBJ1-2|few
CSANPRELGYGYTF
TGCAGTGCCAACCCCCGAGAGCTGGGGTATGGCTACACCTTC
>TRBV20-1|.|TRBJ2-5|.
CSARFPGLQETQYF
TGCAGTGCTAGATTTCCGGGCTTACAGGAGACCCAGTACTTC
>TRBV7-9|.|TRBJ2-5|.
CASSFGPNQETQYF
TGTGCCAGCAGCTTTGGTCCGAACCAAGAGACCCAGTACTTC
>TRBV7-9|TRBD1|TRBJ1-1|once
CASRSNRGRTIEDFF
TGTGCCAGCAGGTCAAACAGGGGGCGAACGATTGAAGATTTCTTT
>TRBV6-5|.|TRBJ2-7|.
CASILRQGGKNEQYF
TGTGCCAGCATCCTTCGACAGGGAGGGAAGAACGAGCAGTACTTC
>TRBV6-2/TRBV6-3|.|TRBJ1-1|few
CASGKWGRDGAFF
TGTGCCAGCGGAAAGTGGGGCAGGGACGGAGCTTTCTTT
>TRBV7-2|TRBD2|TRBJ2-5|once
CASSPGLAGGVSGETQYF
TGTGCCAGCAGCCCGGGACTAGCGGGAGGTGTGAGTGGGGAGACCCAGTACTTC
>TRBV7-9|TRBD1|TRBJ1-2|few
CASSLGGTGGANYGYTF
TGTGCCAGCAGCTTAGGCGGGACAGGCGGAGCTAACTATGGCTACACCTTC
>TRBV7-2|.|TRBJ2-6|few
CASSLFGGAGANVLTF
TGTGCCAGCAGCCTCTTTGGGGGAGCCGGGGCCAACGTCCTGACTTTC
>TRBV6-5|.|TRBJ1-2|.
CASSFGQNYGYTF
TGTGCCAGCAGTTTTGGACAGAACTATGGCTACACCTTC
>TRBV12-3/TRBV12-4|TRBD2|TRBJ2-5|once
CASRLLGGRGQYF
TGTGCCAGCAGACTTTTGGGTGGGAGGGGCCAGTACTTC
>TRBV5-4|.|TRBJ2-5|once
CASSGGLMQETQYF
TGTGCCAGCAGCGGGGGACTGATGCAAGAGACCCAGTACTTC
>TRBV2|.|TRBJ1-4|.
CASMGSPTNEKLFF
TGTGCCAGCATGGGCAGTCCAACTAATGAAAAACTGTTTTTT
>TRBV20-1|.|TRBJ2-5|.
CSAPQGGGARETQYF
TGCAGTGCCCCGCAAGGTGGGGGGGCCCGAGAGACCCAGTACTTC
>TRBV20-1|TRBD2|TRBJ2-3|.
CSASGAGGRTDTQYF
TGCAGTGCTAGCGGGGCGGGGGGTCGCACAGATACGCAGTATTTT
>TRBV29-1|.|TRBJ1-1|.
CSVARGWNTEAFF
TGCAGCGTCGCACGGGGCTGGAACACTGAAGCTTTCTTT
>TRBV29-1|TRBD1|TRBJ2-1|few
CSVAGQGAGNEQFF
TGCAGCGTTGCGGGACAGGGGGCAGGCAATGAGCAGTTCTTC
>TRBV20-1|.|TRBJ2-7|.
CSATPRLGATLYEQYF
TGCAGTGCTACCCCTAGGTTGGGGGCTACCCTCTACGAGCAGTACTTC
>TRBV20-1|.|TRBJ1-5|.
CSAASFIRELQPQHF
TGCAGTGCTGCTTCGTTTATTCGGGAGCTTCAGCCCCAGCATTTT
>TRBV29-1|.|TRBJ2-7|many
CSVAETYEQYF
TGCAGCGTTGCCGAAACCTACGAGCAGTACTTC
>TRBV9|TRBD2|TRBJ2-2|.
CASSSPGASGNSNTGELFF
TGTGCCAGCAGCTCCCCCGGGGCTAGCGGGAATTCGAACACCGGGGAGCTGTTTTTT
>TRBV7-9|.|TRBJ2-5|few
CASSLASETQYF
TGTGCCAGCAGCCTAGCCTCAGAGACCCAGTACTTC
>TRBV28|TRBD1|TRBJ2-7|.
CASRSRDRAPYEQYF
TGTGCCAGCAGATCCCGGGACAGGGCCCCCTACGAGCAGTACTTC
>TRBV4-1|.|TRBJ1-6|few
CASSQDGAGISPLHF
TGCGCCAGCAGCCAAGATGGAGCAGGGATTTCACCCCTCCACTTT
>TRBV2|.|TRBJ2-1|.
CASSEGGDEQFF
TGTGCCAGCAGTGAAGGGGGGGATGAGCAGTTCTTC
>TRBV7-4|TRBD1|TRBJ2-2|.
CASSGPGQGAYGELFF
TGTGCCAGCAGCGGTCCGGGACAGGGGGCTTACGGGGAGCTGTTTTTT
>TRBV7-9|TRBD1|TRBJ2-2|.
CASGQGTPGELFF
TGTGCCAGTGGACAGGGGACTCCCGGGGAGCTGTTTTTT
>TRBV10-2|.|TRBJ1-1|.
CASSASRTDKAFF
TGTGCCAGCAGTGCCTCCCGGACAGATAAAGCTTTCTTT